These 19 T cell receptor beta chains were sequenced from one sample in a study of T cells in Graves' hyperthyroidism and ophthalmopathy. There were TCR beta CDR3 regions amplified from RNA transcripts. TCR CDR3 regions were first amplified by RT-PCR with HTBI primers. MiXCR, applied by TCRdb to the multiplex PCR reads, yields one record per CDR3 protein. The sample consists of a few hundred thousand distinct CDR3 sequences, 15% to 18% of them appearing once. The sample was blood. Receptor source: a woman younger than 45 with Graves' hyperthyroidism.

The gene calls are TRBV6-1 and TRBJ1-4; TRBD1 aligns across 7 bases. The trim removed 5 bases at V and 3 bases at J, leaving 9 bases unmatched. The CDR3 has 16 residues. Germline V gene lookup returns CDR1 MNHNS and CDR2 SASEGT. In DNA form, the CDR3 reads TGTGCCAGCAGTCGGACAGGACGAGGGGCTAATGAAAAACTGTTTTTT. This translates into CASSRTGRGANEKLFF.

In its sample, this clonotype was seen many times. The chain couples TRBV24-1 to TRBJ2-1; TRBD2 aligns across 9 bases. V was clipped by 4 bases and J by 8 bases; unmatched bases: 8. The CDR3 contains 15 residues. Germline V gives CDR1 KGHDR, CDR2 SFDVKD. CDR3 in DNA: TGTGCCACCAGTGAGGGACTAGCAGGAGTCTATGAGCAGTTCTTC. Residues: CATSEGLAGVYEQFF.

The sample holds one count of this clonotype. The CDR3 DNA sequence: TGTGCCAGTATTCGGGGGGCTAGGAACGGGGGTACTGAAGCTTTCTTT. Translating gives CASIRGARNGGTEAFF. This chain uses TRBV19 with TRBJ1-1; a weak D match, TRBD1 (6 bases). Germline V gene data show CDR1 as LNHDA and CDR2 as SQIVND (reference sequence). The ends were cut back, 7 bases at V and 5 bases at J, with 23 bases in the middle. The CDR3 has 16 amino acids. The variable domain in full, completed from reference TRBV19 and TRBJ1-1, reads DGGITQSPKYLFRKEGQNVTLSCEQNLNHDAMYWYRQDPGQGLRLIYYSQIVNDFQKGDIAEGYSVSREKKESFPLTVTSAQKNPTAFYLCASIRGARNGGTEAFFGQGTRLTVV.

With regard to this clonotype: A much larger clone differs from this one at a single base, so this may be a read error. The chain has TRBV29-1 and TRBJ2-5, with D possibly TRBD1 on 6 matching bases. Germline-derived CDR1 and CDR2 are SQVTM and ANQGSEA. The CDR3 runs to 11 residues. The CDR3 DNA reads as TGCAGCGGGGGACATCAAGAGACCCAGTGCTTC. It translates to CSGGHQETQCF. Variable domain in full (rest from reference TRBV29-1 and TRBJ2-5): SAVISQKPSRDICQRGTSLTIQCQVDSQVTMMFWYRQQPGQSLTLIATANQGSEATYESGFVIDKFPISRPNLTFSTLTVSNMSPEDSSIYLCSGGHQETQCFGPGTRLLVL.

This clonotype has ten or more counts. V gene TRBV5-1 combines with J gene TRBJ2-7, with D tentatively TRBD1 (5 bases). CDR3 length equals 14 residues. CDR1 and CDR2 (germline): SGHRS, YFSETQ. Trimming stripped 0 bases from V and 3 bases from J, with 10 bases between. The DNA of the CDR3 is TGCGCCAGCAGCTTGGTCCCAGGGAACTACGAGCAGTACTTC. As protein: CASSLVPGNYEQYF.

This clonotype occurred many times. This sequence joins TRBV11-1 and TRBJ2-3; D possibly corresponds to TRBD2 (5 bases). V lost 4 bases and J 2 bases, leaving 10 bases between the germline ends. This CDR3 region has 14 residues. Germline CDR1 and CDR2: SGHAT and FQDESV (reference sequence). CDR3 protein: CASSSWTSTDTQYF. The DNA for the CDR3 is TGTGCCAGCAGCTCGTGGACTTCCACAGATACGCAGTATTTT. Full variable domain (outside the CDR3, taken from reference TRBV11-1 and TRBJ2-3): EAEVAQSPRYKITEKSQAVAFWCDPISGHATLYWYRQILGQGPELLVQFQDESVVDDSQLPKDRFSAERLKGVDSTLKIQPAELGDSAMYLCASSSWTSTDTQYFGPGTRLTVL.

This clonotype has a count of ten or more. This chain links TRBV28 with TRBJ1-5, with 8 bases identical to TRBD1. From germline, CDR1 is MDHEN and CDR2 SYDVKM. Trimming cost V 7 bases and J 6 bases; bases outside gene matches: 8. This CDR3 has 14 residues. Here the CDR3 reads CASIRPGGGQPQHF. The CDR3 DNA sequence: TGTGCCAGCATTCGCCCAGGGGGCGGTCAGCCCCAGCATTTT.

This clonotype occurred many times. The chain couples TRBV20-1 to TRBJ2-1; 9 bases agree with TRBD2. The germline V gene encodes CDR1 DFQATT and CDR2 SNEGSKA (reference sequence). The CDR3 length is 13 residues. The junction had 4 bases not matched to a gene; V was cut back by 3 bases and J by 7 bases. The CDR3 region is CSASAGGPNEQFF. CDR3 DNA sequence: TGCAGTGCTAGTGCGGGAGGGCCGAATGAGCAGTTCTTC.

The chain uses TRBV19 and TRBJ1-1, with a weak D call TRBD1 (5 bases). Germline CDR1 LNHDA, CDR2 SQIVND (reference sequence). This CDR3 contains 13 residues. Trimming removed 6 bases from V and 5 bases from J, with 13 bases in between. DNA for the CDR3: TGTGCCAGTAGGATTACGGGGGGTACTGAAGCTTTCTTT. It is translated as CASRITGGTEAFF.

This clonotype occurred many times. The genes are TRBV12-3 or TRBV12-4 and TRBJ2-5; tentative D call: TRBD1 (5 bases). V lost 6 bases and J 3 bases, leaving 11 bases between the germline ends. The CDR3 contains 13 residues. The CDR3, as DNA: TGTGCCAGCAGGGTATCAGGGAAAGAGACCCAGTACTTC. Its translation is CASRVSGKETQYF.

The chain recombines TRBV29-1 with TRBJ2-3, with 8 nucleotides matching TRBD1. Trimming took 6 bases from V and 4 from J; bases not matched to a gene: 6. Germline V CDR1 and CDR2: SQVTM, ANQGSEA. The length of the CDR3 is 13 residues. CDR3 sequence: CSVRTGRADTQYF. CDR3 in DNA: TGCAGCGTACGGACAGGGCGAGCAGATACGCAGTATTTT.

This clonotype was recorded a few times. The CDR3 DNA reads TGCAGCGTTGGAGAGACCCAGTACTTC. Amino acid sequence: CSVGETQYF. V is TRBV29-1 and J is TRBJ2-5; D gene ambiguous. The germline V gene encodes CDR1 SQVTM and CDR2 ANQGSEA. The V gene lost 4 bases and the J gene lost 4 bases, with 1 base spanning the gap. The length of the CDR3 is 9 residues.

V gene TRBV6-1 combines with J gene TRBJ2-7, with D hard to call. CDR3 length: 13 amino acids. Germline-derived CDR1 and CDR2 are MNHNS and SASEGT. V was clipped by 7 bases and J by 2 bases, with 12 bases between them. This CDR3 reads CASIRHGAYEQYF. CDR3 nucleotides: TGTGCCAGCATCCGGCACGGAGCCTACGAGCAGTACTTC.

In this sample, this clonotype turned up many times. The chain is built from TRBV18 and TRBJ2-5, with D perhaps TRBD2 (5 bases). The CDR3 loop spans 15 amino acids. Germline assignment: CDR1 KGHSH and CDR2 LQKENI. The V end lost 3 bases, the J end lost 1 base, and 12 bases lay between the germline ends. CDR3 amino acids: CASSPLLEGQETQYF. As DNA, the CDR3 is TGTGCCAGCTCACCCCTCCTAGAGGGCCAAGAGACCCAGTACTTC.

This clonotype has only a few counts. The V and J genes are TRBV20-1 and TRBJ2-5; D gene unclear. V lost 7 bases to trimming and J lost 4 bases, with 10 bases between them. CDR3 size: 11 residues. The germline CDR1 and CDR2 sequences are DFQATT and SNEGSKA (reference sequence). CDR3 DNA sequence: TGCAGTGTCCCGGCTGGAGAGACCCAGTACTTC. It encodes CSVPAGETQYF.

This clonotype was counted many times. This chain uses TRBV7-9 with TRBJ2-7, with a possible D match to TRBD2 (6 bases). V gave up 5 bases and J gave up 9 bases, with 14 bases separating them. Germline V gene data show CDR1 as SEHNR and CDR2 as FQNEAQ (reference sequence). CDR3 length: 12 amino acids. The CDR3 nucleotides are TGTGCCAGCAGCCCGCGGGGTTTCTGGCAGTACTTC. Its protein product is CASSPRGFWQYF.

The chain joins TRBV5-4 to TRBJ2-2; D ambiguous. Deletions cut 0 bases from V and 7 bases from J, with 10 bases between. From germline, CDR1 is SGHNT and CDR2 YYREEE (reference sequence). The CDR3 extends over 14 amino acids. This chain's CDR3 is CASSLVGRDGELFF. CDR3 nucleotides: TGTGCCAGCAGCTTGGTTGGGCGTGACGGGGAGCTGTTTTTT.

The CDR3 bases are TGTGCCAGCAGCGGCGGAGGGACAGGCTACGAGCAGTACTTC. It yields the protein CASSGGGTGYEQYF. V is TRBV9 and J is TRBJ2-7; TRBD1 matches 8 bases. Germline V CDR1 and CDR2: SGDLS, YYNGEE. The CDR3 runs to 14 residues. Germline trimming cut 3 bases from V and 3 bases from J; bases unmatched to any gene: 5.

Comment on this clonotype: A much bigger clone sits one base away, suggesting this may be a read error. The rearrangement joins TRBV7-2 to TRBJ2-7, with a weak D call TRBD2 (5 bases). Germline lookup yields CDR1 SGHTA and CDR2 FQGNSA. The CDR3 is 14 residues long. In nucleotides, the CDR3 is TGTGCCAGCAGCCCCGCGGGCAGGACCTACGAGCAGCACTTC. This sequence encodes CASSPAGRTYEQHF.